Below, 4 T cell receptor beta chains from the same sample are listed, as sequenced in a study of shared clonotypes between healthy human individuals (dated by TCRdb to the early 2020s). Preparation of the library involved the immunoSEQ multiplex PCR assay. Entries here come from immuneACCESS through TCRdb and include only in-frame sequences with V and J called. Some clones fail to appear in such tables; in the studies checked, an unresolved V gene covers under half of the shortfall, and the cause of the remainder is unknown. The sample table records some 1.1 million clones; roughly 77% of these occur just once. The top ten clones comprise 0.89% of the sample. The sample was memory CD4+ T cells from PBMCs. The cell subset or site label for this specimen denotes: CD45RA-negative fraction. The receptor set was obtained from a man between 18 and 29 years old in good health. Some clones in this sample may be carry-over from other donors' samples.

The rearrangement uses TRBV27 and TRBJ1-1; tentatively, D is TRBD1 (5 bases). The ends were cut back, 0 bases at V and 2 bases at J, with 10 bases in the middle. This CDR3 is built from 15 residues. The germline V gene encodes CDR1 MNHEY and CDR2 SMNVEV (reference sequence). DNA for the CDR3: TGTGCCAGCAGTTTATCCTCAGGGTACAACACTGAAGCTTTCTTT. Translated: CASSLSSGYNTEAFF.

The rearrangement joins TRBV9 to TRBJ2-1; 9 bases are a match to TRBD1. The CDR3 is 15 residues long. Germline V lookup: CDR1 SGDLS, CDR2 YYNGEE. V lost 3 bases, J lost 12 bases, and 13 bases stayed unmatched. The CDR3: CASSAGTGWDTGQFF. As DNA, the CDR3 is TGTGCCAGCAGCGCCGGGACAGGGTGGGATACAGGGCAGTTCTTC.

This clone was found a few times. The gene calls are TRBV5-4 and TRBJ2-5; tentative D call: TRBD1 (6 bases). Between the trimmed V and J ends, which lost 5 bases and 10 bases, there was a span of 12 bases. Germline assignment: CDR1 SGHNT and CDR2 YYREEE (reference sequence). The CDR3 runs 11 residues. The CDR3 bases are TGTGCCAGCAGTCAGGGGTGGGACCAGTACTTC. Translated, it gives CASSQGWDQYF.

This chain uses TRBV19 with TRBJ1-1; 9 bases line up with TRBD1. The junction had 4 bases not matched to a gene; V was cut back by 6 bases and J by 8 bases. Looked up from germline, CDR1 is LNHDA and CDR2 is SQIVND (reference sequence). This CDR3 spans 12 amino acids. CDR3 residues: CASRLGQGEAFF. CDR3 DNA: TGTGCCAGTAGGCTTGGACAGGGGGAAGCTTTCTTT.